The sample holds one count of the clone carrying this TCR beta chain. An end of the junction does not agree with germline; a read error may underlie this. Aged roughly 6 to 95, donors were systemically healthy Caucasians from Russia. Using a J-beta primer mix together with a sample-barcoded 5' primer, a second PCR was run for 7 to 11 cycles. Via MiXCR, TCRdb re-called the 5' RACE reads, giving one row per CDR3 protein. Of 950,000 to 1,200,000 distinct CDR3 sequences listed, around two fifths were seen once; the top ten hold around 13%. Germline lookup yields CDR1 KGHSH and CDR2 LQKENI. This CDR3 comprises 14 residues. These data originate in a study of blood T cells in healthy people across ages.

This clonotype was sampled from a man younger than 35 in good health. The chain has TRBV18 and TRBJ1-5; a weak D match, TRBD1 (6 bases). Source material: blood. This CDR3 reads CASSETGSNQPQRF. CDR3 bases: TGTGCCAGCTCAGAAACAGGGAGCAATCAGCCCCAGCGTTTT. The whole variable domain, filled in from reference TRBV18 and TRBJ1-5, reads NAGVMQNPRHLVRRRGQEARLRCSPMKGHSHVYWYRQLPEEGLKFMVYLQKENIIDESGMPKERFSAEFPKEGPSILRIQQVVRGDSAAYFCASSETGSNQPQRFGDGTRLSIL.